Shown below are 14 T cell receptor beta chains from a single sample sequenced in a study of cytomegalovirus exposure and HLA in healthy donors. Some clones are missing from TCRdb's copy, which holds only in-frame ones; the method was immunoSEQ multiplex PCR. The sample comprises fewer than 150,000 clones, roughly 83% of which are singletons, and approximately 4.9% rests with the top ten. The sequencing input was PBMCs. These TCRs come from a man between 18 and 29 years old in good health and CMV-seronegative.

The chain uses TRBV5-6 and TRBJ2-1, with D possibly being TRBD2 (7 bases). There are 14 residues in the CDR3. Per germline, CDR1 SGHDT and CDR2 YYEEEE. The V end was cut by 7 bases, the J end by 0 bases, with 11 bases between. The CDR3: CASWGGSSYNEQFF. CDR3 coding DNA: TGTGCCAGCTGGGGGGGCAGCTCCTACAATGAGCAGTTCTTC.

DNA for the CDR3: TGTGCCAGCAGTTGGGCTGTAAAAACGGCCAATTCACCCCTCCACTTT. Protein: CASSWAVKTANSPLHF. The chain couples TRBV6-6 to TRBJ1-6, with D unclear. The CDR3 extends over 16 amino acids. The V gene lost 4 bases and the J gene lost 7 bases, with 17 bases spanning the gap. The V gene's germline CDR1 is MNHNY and CDR2 SVGAGI (reference sequence).

The genes are TRBV19 and TRBJ1-2, with D unclear. Germline CDR1 and CDR2: LNHDA and SQIVND (reference sequence). This CDR3 spans 15 amino acids. V gave up 1 base and J gave up 0 bases, with 9 bases separating them. In nucleotides, the CDR3 is TGTGCCAGTAGTATAGGGGGAGCATCTAACTATGGCTACACCTTC. Protein: CASSIGGASNYGYTF.

The J gene is TRBJ2-1, the V gene TRBV6-6, with 8 bases that match TRBD1. The CDR3 loop spans 13 amino acids. Germline loops: CDR1 MNHNY, CDR2 SVGAGI (reference sequence). V lost 7 bases to trimming and J lost 15 bases; unmatched junction nucleotides: 14. CDR3: CASTLSTGVVGFF. CDR3 bases: TGTGCCAGCACCCTCTCGACAGGGGTGGTTGGGTTCTTC.

Of note for this clone: A read error may produce the germline difference seen at one junction end. This sequence joins TRBV10-3 and TRBJ2-7; 8 bases agree with TRBD2. Germline CDR1 and CDR2: ENHRY and SYGVKD. This CDR3 has 16 amino acids. The DNA for the CDR3 is TGTGCCAGCAGTGGACCCCCAGCGGGAGACCCCTACGAGCAGTACTTC. This translates into CASSGPPAGDPYEQYF.

This clone was seen repeatedly, ten times or more. The CDR3 DNA sequence: TGTGCCAGCAGCCAAGACTTAGGGGGACAAGAGACCCAGTACTTC. As protein: CASSQDLGGQETQYF. The chain has TRBV4-2 and TRBJ2-5; possible D gene TRBD1, 6 bases. Germline values: CDR1 LGHNA, CDR2 YNFKEQ. CDR3 size: 15 residues. V was shortened by 0 bases and J by 2 bases, with 10 bases between the two germline ends.

The V gene is TRBV4-1, the J gene TRBJ1-1; D is ambiguous. CDR3 length: 15 amino acids. Trimming pared 4 bases from V and 4 bases from J, leaving 16 bases between. Germline CDR1 and CDR2: MGHRA and YSYEKL. CDR3 sequence reads: CASSPEGGMVTEAFF. CDR3 in DNA: TGCGCCAGCAGCCCCGAGGGCGGGATGGTCACTGAAGCTTTCTTT.

The chain combines TRBV7-8 with TRBJ1-4; tentatively, D is TRBD1 (5 bases). The CDR3 spans 16 residues. Trimming took off 1 base at V and 8 bases at J, with 17 bases between the two ends. Germline assignment: CDR1 SGHVS and CDR2 FQNEAQ. DNA for the CDR3: TGTGCCAGCAGCTTAGTCGGGTTCGGGGGAAGGGAAAAACTGTTTTTT. This gives the protein CASSLVGFGGREKLFF.

This clone was found once. This rearrangement joins TRBV30 to TRBJ1-2; TRBD1 aligns across 7 bases. With 3 bases clipped from V and 7 bases from J, the junction kept 8 bases outside the gene matches. Germline CDR1 and CDR2: GTSNPN and SVGIG (reference sequence). This CDR3 region has 13 residues. Here the CDR3 reads CAWRATGIRGYTF. Written as DNA, the CDR3 is TGTGCCTGGAGAGCGACAGGGATCCGTGGCTACACCTTC.

The J gene is TRBJ2-3, the V gene TRBV30; 7 bases map to TRBD2. The CDR3 runs 15 residues. CDR1 GTSNPN and CDR2 SVGIG come from the germline V gene (reference sequence). V lost 0 bases and J lost 1; bases outside the gene matches: 4. CDR3 in DNA: TGTGCCTGGAGTGTGGGGGGGGGAGGCACAGATACGCAGTATTTT. Encoded protein: CAWSVGGGGTDTQYF.

The chain uses TRBV21-1 and TRBJ2-2; TRBD2 is the table's D call and was not checked against the DNA. TRBV21-1 is classified as a pseudogene. The CDR3 has 14 amino acids. CDR3 in amino acids: CASSATRNTGELFF. The CDR3 coding sequence is TGTGCCAGCAGCGCTACTCGGAACACCGGGGAGCTGTTTTTT.

The chain joins TRBV15 to TRBJ1-1; 8 nucleotides line up with TRBD1. This CDR3 has 15 amino acids. V lost 0 bases and J lost 3; bases outside the gene matches: 3. Germline loops: CDR1 LNHNV, CDR2 YYDKDF (reference sequence). The CDR3 DNA reads as TGTGCCACCAGCAGAGAGGGACAGGCCTACACTGAAGCTTTCTTT. Translation: CATSREGQAYTEAFF.

The J gene is TRBJ2-7, the V gene TRBV5-5; 7 positions match TRBD2. The CDR3 loop spans 14 amino acids. Germline V gene lookup returns CDR1 SGHKS and CDR2 YYEKEE (reference sequence). V lost 4 bases and J lost 2; bases outside the gene matches: 6. CDR3: CASSLWGGTYEQYF. The CDR3 bases are TGTGCCAGCAGCCTGTGGGGGGGAACCTACGAGCAGTACTTC.

The chain employs TRBV30 and TRBJ2-3; 8 nucleotides agree with TRBD1. This CDR3 contains 16 residues. Germline CDR1 and CDR2: GTSNPN and SVGIG (reference sequence). V was clipped by 3 bases and J by 2 bases; unmatched bases: 10. The CDR3 region has the DNA TGTGCCTGGAGGACCCGGACAGGGAGAAACACAGATACGCAGTATTTT. Translating it yields CAWRTRTGRNTDTQYF.